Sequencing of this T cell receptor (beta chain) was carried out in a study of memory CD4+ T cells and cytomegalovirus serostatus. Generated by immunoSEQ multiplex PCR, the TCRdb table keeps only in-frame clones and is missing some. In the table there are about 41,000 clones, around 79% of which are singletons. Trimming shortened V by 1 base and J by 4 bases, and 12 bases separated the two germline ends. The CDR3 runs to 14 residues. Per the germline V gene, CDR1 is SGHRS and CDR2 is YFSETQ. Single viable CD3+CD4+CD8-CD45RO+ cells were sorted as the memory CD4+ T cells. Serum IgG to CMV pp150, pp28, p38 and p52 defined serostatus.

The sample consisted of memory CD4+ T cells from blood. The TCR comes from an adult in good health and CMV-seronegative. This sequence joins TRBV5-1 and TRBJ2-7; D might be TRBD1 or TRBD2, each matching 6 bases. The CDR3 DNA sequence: TGCGCCAGCAGCTTGTGGGGGGCACATTACGAGCAGTACTTC. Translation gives CASSLWGAHYEQYF.